This T cell receptor (beta chain) was identified during a study of identical twins. TCRdb reanalysed the 5' RACE reads using MiXCR and keeps one entry per CDR3 protein. The table has more than 200,000 distinct CDR3 sequences, less than 10% seen once. Germline V gene data show CDR1 as SGHNT and CDR2 as YENEEA. The length of the CDR3 is 15 residues. Unmatched junction bases numbered 3, after V lost 4 bases and J lost 0 bases. In every case, the donor was a healthy Caucasian. Input material: memory (CD45RO+) T cells sorted from blood. The receptor was isolated from a woman aged 18-30 years in good health. This chain joins TRBV11-3 and TRBJ2-1; 7 bases are a match to TRBD2. The CDR3 sequence is CASSWRGSSYNEQFF. The CDR3, as DNA: TGTGCCAGCAGCTGGCGGGGGAGCTCCTACAATGAGCAGTTCTTC.